The clone carrying this T cell receptor (beta chain) was recorded only once. Its antigen is as yet unknown. The sample comes from a study of immune evolution from preneoplasia to lung adenocarcinoma. Findings and limits, study-wide: From normal lung to invasive adenocarcinoma, top clone frequencies appeared to decrease.

Generated by immunoSEQ multiplex PCR, the TCRdb table keeps only in-frame clones and is missing some. Of around 4,100 clones detected, roughly four fifths appear once; the ten largest clones hold roughly 16%. Patients had resection in Japan or China between about 2013 and 2017. CDR3 size: 12 residues. Germline-derived CDR1 and CDR2 are SGHTA and FQGNSA. Trimming removed 5 bases from V and 5 bases from J, with 9 bases in between. The clonotype comes from a donor older than 65 with lung adenocarcinoma. V and J are TRBV7-2 and TRBJ2-5, with a possible D match to TRBD1 (5 bases). The sequencing input was FFPE adjacent normal lung tissue. In DNA, the CDR3 is TGTGCCAGCAGCCCAGGGTTGGAGACCCAGTACTTC. It specifies CASSPGLETQYF.